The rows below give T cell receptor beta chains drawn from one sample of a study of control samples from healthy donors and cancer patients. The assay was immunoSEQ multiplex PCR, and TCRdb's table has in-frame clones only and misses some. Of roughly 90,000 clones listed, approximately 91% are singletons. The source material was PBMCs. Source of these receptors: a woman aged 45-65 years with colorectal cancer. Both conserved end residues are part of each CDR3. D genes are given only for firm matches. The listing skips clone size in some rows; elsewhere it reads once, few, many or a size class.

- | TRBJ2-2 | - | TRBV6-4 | CASSDSMSGGELFF | TGTGCCAGCAGTGACTCGATGTCTGGTGGGGAGCTGTTTTTT
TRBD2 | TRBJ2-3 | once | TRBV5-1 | CASSKGLAGGLDTQYF | TGCGCCAGCAGCAAGGGACTAGCGGGGGGTCTAGACACGCAGTATTTT
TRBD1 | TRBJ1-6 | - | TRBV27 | CASSFFAGQGGSPLHF | TGTGCCAGCAGTTTTTTCGCGGGACAGGGTGGATCACCCCTCCACTTT
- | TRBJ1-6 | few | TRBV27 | CASRGGTGNSPLHF | TGTGCCAGCCGCGGGGGAACAGGGAATTCACCCCTCCACTTT
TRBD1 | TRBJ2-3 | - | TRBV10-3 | CATTGTGPSTDTQYF | TGTGCCACCACAGGGACAGGCCCCAGCACAGATACGCAGTATTTT
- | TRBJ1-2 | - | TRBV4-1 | CASSQDTAARGGYTF | TGCGCCAGCAGCCAAGATACGGCCGCTCGTGGTGGCTACACCTTC
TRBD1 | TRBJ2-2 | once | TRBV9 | CASSTTGANTGELFF | TGTGCCAGCAGCACGACAGGGGCGAACACCGGGGAGCTGTTTTTT
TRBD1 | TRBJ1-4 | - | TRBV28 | CASNQDRGREKLFF | TGTGCCAGCAACCAGGACAGGGGGCGGGAAAAACTGTTTTTT
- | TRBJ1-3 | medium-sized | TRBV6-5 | CASIAGTPGNTIYF | TGTGCCAGCATCGCCGGGACACCTGGAAACACCATATATTTT
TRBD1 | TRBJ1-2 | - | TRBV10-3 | CAISESGTGVGYTF | TGTGCCATCAGTGAGAGTGGGACAGGGGTTGGCTACACCTTC
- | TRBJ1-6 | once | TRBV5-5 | CASSLEGQDSPLHF | TGTGCCAGCAGCTTGGAAGGACAAGATTCACCCCTCCACTTT
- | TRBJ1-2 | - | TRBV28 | CASRINYGYTF | TGTGCCAGCAGGATTAACTATGGCTACACCTTC
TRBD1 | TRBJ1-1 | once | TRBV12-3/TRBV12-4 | CASSRTGGTEAFF | TGTGCCAGCAGTCGAACAGGGGGAACTGAAGCTTTCTTT
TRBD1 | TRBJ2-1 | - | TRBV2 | CASSELTGAYNEQFF | TGTGCCAGCAGTGAACTGACAGGGGCCTACAATGAGCAGTTCTTC
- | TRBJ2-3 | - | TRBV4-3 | CASSQFGHSDTQYF | TGCGCCAGCAGCCAATTCGGACACTCAGATACGCAGTATTTT
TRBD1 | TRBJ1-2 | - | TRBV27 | CASSLSTQGVYYGYTF | TGTGCCAGCAGTTTATCAACACAGGGGGTATACTATGGCTACACCTTC
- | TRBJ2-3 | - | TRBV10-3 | CAIALSTDTQYF | TGTGCCATCGCTCTGAGCACAGATACGCAGTATTTT
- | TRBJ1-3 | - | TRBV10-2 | CASSEDGGNTIYF | TGCGCCAGCAGTGAAGACGGCGGAAACACCATATATTTT
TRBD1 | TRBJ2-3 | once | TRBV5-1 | CASSGQGAPDTQYF | TGCGCCAGCAGCGGACAGGGGGCTCCAGATACGCAGTATTTT
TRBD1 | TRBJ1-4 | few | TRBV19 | CASSIPTGTNEKLFF | TGTGCCAGTAGTATACCGACAGGGACAAATGAAAAACTGTTTTTT
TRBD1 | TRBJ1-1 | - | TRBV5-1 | CASSLVDPGGTEAFF | TGCGCCAGCAGCTTGGTGGACCCAGGGGGCACTGAAGCTTTCTTT
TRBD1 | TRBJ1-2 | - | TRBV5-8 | CASSGTGDHPGYTF | TGTGCCAGCAGCGGGACAGGGGATCATCCAGGCTACACCTTC